Listed below are T cell receptor beta chains from one sample, sequenced in a study of brain T cells in children with intractable seizures. This table comes from immunoSEQ multiplex PCR, and its TCRdb copy is limited to in-frame clones, with some not included. Here the sample spans 70,000 to 85,000 clones, under 95% being singletons. The material was peripheral blood, obtained at surgery. These receptor sequences come from a girl aged 2 to 9 with Rasmussen encephalitis and intractable seizures. Each CDR3 is given with its conserved first and last residue. The D gene is left open where the match is weak. Expanded clones are given a class, and other clones once, few, many or no size at all.

size,D,V,J,CDR3,DNA
NA,NA,TRBV5-6,TRBJ2-5,CASSLKLAGETQYF,TGTGCCAGCAGCTTGAAACTAGCAGGGGAGACCCAGTACTTC
NA,TRBD1,TRBV29-1,TRBJ1-2,CSVGPRDRGYGYTF,TGCAGCGTTGGCCCGAGGGACAGGGGCTATGGCTACACCTTC
NA,NA,TRBV24-1,TRBJ2-4,CATSLWQQHIQYF,TGTGCCACCAGTCTCTGGCAGCAGCACATTCAGTACTTC
NA,TRBD1,TRBV19,TRBJ1-2,CASTKRGQIDGYTF,TGTGCCAGCACAAAACGGGGACAGATTGATGGCTACACCTTC
NA,NA,TRBV6-1,TRBJ2-5,CASSETLRGQGETQYF,TGTGCCAGCAGTGAAACCCTACGGGGCCAAGGAGAGACCCAGTACTTC
NA,TRBD2,TRBV11-2,TRBJ2-5,CASSPRRGARETQYF,TGTGCCAGCAGCCCGAGGCGGGGGGCAAGGGAGACCCAGTACTTC
NA,NA,TRBV7-8,TRBJ1-1,CASSLREAGGSEAFF,TGTGCCAGCAGCTTACGAGAAGCGGGGGGGTCTGAAGCTTTCTTT
NA,NA,TRBV5-5,TRBJ2-7,CASSLVGRRSSYEQYF,TGTGCCAGCAGCTTGGTTGGACGGAGGAGCTCCTACGAGCAGTACTTC
NA,NA,TRBV7-8,TRBJ2-1,CASSLESGFLVNEQFF,TGTGCCAGCAGCTTAGAGTCCGGGTTTCTGGTCAATGAGCAGTTCTTC
NA,NA,TRBV11-2,TRBJ1-2,CASSSDSGAGYGYTF,TGTGCCAGCAGCTCGGACAGCGGGGCTGGCTATGGCTACACCTTC
NA,NA,TRBV7-9,TRBJ1-3,CASMSGNTIYF,TGTGCCAGCATGAGTGGAAACACCATATATTTT
NA,TRBD2,TRBV4-2,TRBJ2-2,CASSQPSGGNTGELFF,TGTGCCAGCAGCCAGCCTAGCGGGGGAAACACCGGGGAGCTGTTTTTT
NA,NA,TRBV12-1,TRBJ1-6,CASSFPGQGRLRSYNSPLHF,TGTGCCAGCAGCTTTCCGGGACAGGGGCGACTGCGCTCCTATAATTCACCCCTCCACTTT
once,TRBD2,TRBV15,TRBJ2-1,CATSGLAGDTYNEQFF,TGTGCCACCAGCGGGCTAGCGGGAGACACTTACAATGAGCAGTTCTTC
NA,TRBD1,TRBV7-3,TRBJ2-7,CASSSGQGNEQYF,TGTGCCAGCAGCTCCGGACAGGGGAACGAGCAGTACTTC
NA,NA,TRBV7-2,TRBJ1-3,CASSLRESSGNTIYF,TGTGCCAGCAGCCTAAGAGAAAGCTCTGGAAACACCATATATTTT
NA,TRBD1,TRBV12-5,TRBJ1-1,CASGRKDRGHSEAFF,TGTGCTAGTGGTCGAAAGGACAGGGGGCATTCTGAAGCTTTCTTT
NA,NA,TRBV19,TRBJ2-3,CASSIDSGSTDTQYF,TGTGCCAGTAGTATCGACAGCGGAAGCACAGATACGCAGTATTTT
NA,NA,TRBV10-1,TRBJ1-1,CASSESTDPNTEAFF,TGCGCCAGCAGTGAGTCCACGGACCCGAACACTGAAGCTTTCTTT
NA,NA,TRBV24-1,TRBJ1-1,CATSGGSLNTEAFF,TGTGCCACCAGTGGAGGCAGTCTGAACACTGAAGCTTTCTTT
NA,TRBD1,TRBV30,TRBJ1-5,CAWGQANTYSNQPQHF,TGTGCCTGGGGACAGGCGAATACCTATAGCAATCAGCCCCAGCATTTT
NA,NA,TRBV7-6,TRBJ1-5,CASSLDRDGFNQPQHF,TGTGCCAGCAGCTTAGACCGGGACGGATTCAATCAGCCCCAGCATTTT
NA,TRBD2,TRBV6-6,TRBJ2-1,CASRGLAGGAYNEQFF,TGTGCCAGCCGAGGACTAGCGGGAGGCGCCTACAATGAGCAGTTCTTC
NA,NA,TRBV27,TRBJ2-1,CASSLARQNEQFF,TGTGCCAGCAGTTTAGCCCGTCAGAATGAGCAGTTCTTC
NA,TRBD1,TRBV2,TRBJ1-5,CASRRQGALSNQPQHF,TGTGCCAGCAGGAGACAGGGGGCCTTGAGCAATCAGCCCCAGCATTTT
NA,TRBD1,TRBV5-1,TRBJ2-5,CASSSDRVETQYF,TGCGCCAGCAGCTCGGACAGGGTTGAGACCCAGTACTTC
NA,NA,TRBV25-1,TRBJ2-7,CASSELGTGAYEQYF,TGTGCCAGCAGTGAATTAGGCACAGGAGCCTACGAGCAGTACTTC
NA,TRBD1,TRBV7-9,TRBJ1-2,CASRRQGQLYGYTF,TGTGCCAGCAGACGACAGGGTCAACTCTATGGCTACACCTTC
NA,TRBD1,TRBV7-8,TRBJ1-5,CASSPDRAGNQPQHF,TGTGCCAGCAGCCCGGACAGGGCGGGCAATCAGCCCCAGCATTTT
NA,NA,TRBV19,TRBJ2-7,CASSIGLDGYEQYF,TGTGCCAGTAGTATTGGGTTGGACGGCTACGAGCAGTACTTC
NA,NA,TRBV2,TRBJ2-1,CASRFGLKIYNEQFF,TGTGCCAGCAGATTCGGACTAAAGATCTACAATGAGCAGTTCTTC
NA,TRBD2,TRBV27,TRBJ2-1,CASSGRFSYNEQFF,TGTGCCAGTAGCGGGAGGTTCTCCTACAATGAGCAGTTCTTC
NA,TRBD1,TRBV12-3/TRBV12-4,TRBJ1-2,CASSSRDSYGYTF,TGTGCCAGCAGTTCCCGGGACAGCTATGGCTACACCTTC
NA,NA,TRBV28,TRBJ2-4,CASSLPTSGIQYF,TGTGCCAGCAGTTTACCGACCTCGGGCATTCAGTACTTC
NA,NA,TRBV6-6,TRBJ2-7,CASGTGRYEQYF,TGTGCCAGCGGCACTGGACGGTACGAGCAGTACTTC
NA,TRBD1,TRBV30,TRBJ2-7,CAWRADRAEQYF,TGTGCCTGGAGAGCCGACAGGGCCGAGCAGTACTTC
NA,NA,TRBV2,TRBJ1-5,CASSEADPWGSNQPQHF,TGTGCCAGCAGTGAAGCGGACCCTTGGGGGAGCAATCAGCCCCAGCATTTT
NA,NA,TRBV27,TRBJ1-2,CASSLSPVALEGYTF,TGTGCCAGCAGTTTATCGCCTGTAGCCCTAGAGGGCTACACCTTC
NA,NA,TRBV27,TRBJ1-2,CASSFGRSNYGYTF,TGTGCCAGCAGTTTTGGCCGGTCGAACTATGGCTACACCTTC
NA,TRBD1,TRBV2,TRBJ2-7,CASSAQGGASYEQYF,TGTGCCAGCAGTGCCCAAGGGGGCGCCTCCTACGAGCAGTACTTC
NA,NA,TRBV11-2,TRBJ2-1,CASSLAAFTAYNEQFF,TGTGCCAGCAGCCTTGCCGCCTTTACGGCCTACAATGAGCAGTTCTTC
once,NA,TRBV28,TRBJ1-1,CASSFERVEAFF,TGTGCCAGCAGTTTCGAGAGGGTTGAAGCTTTCTTT
once,NA,TRBV5-1,TRBJ2-1,CASSLGVFAYNEQFF,TGCGCCAGCAGCCTTGGGGTTTTCGCGTACAATGAGCAGTTCTTC